This TCR beta chain was captured by sequencing in a study of T cell changes during pregnancy in multiple sclerosis. Some clones are missing from TCRdb's copy, which holds only in-frame ones; the method was immunoSEQ multiplex PCR. The sample has 50,000 or so clones; 80% to 95% are singletons. The CDR3 contains 15 residues. The V and J ends lost 5 bases and 3 bases, in that order; junction bases with no gene match: 10. Germline values: CDR1 SGHAT, CDR2 FQDESV (reference sequence). The rearrangement links TRBV11-1 to TRBJ2-7; 7 nucleotides line up with TRBD2. The clonotype comes from a female donor with multiple sclerosis, enrolled in a pregnancy study. This sample comprised CD4+ T cells from peripheral blood mononuclear cells, obtained after pregnancy. The CDR3 loop is CASSTVRGGSYEQYF. CDR3 nucleotides: TGTGCCAGCAGCACCGTCCGGGGAGGGAGCTACGAGCAGTACTTC.